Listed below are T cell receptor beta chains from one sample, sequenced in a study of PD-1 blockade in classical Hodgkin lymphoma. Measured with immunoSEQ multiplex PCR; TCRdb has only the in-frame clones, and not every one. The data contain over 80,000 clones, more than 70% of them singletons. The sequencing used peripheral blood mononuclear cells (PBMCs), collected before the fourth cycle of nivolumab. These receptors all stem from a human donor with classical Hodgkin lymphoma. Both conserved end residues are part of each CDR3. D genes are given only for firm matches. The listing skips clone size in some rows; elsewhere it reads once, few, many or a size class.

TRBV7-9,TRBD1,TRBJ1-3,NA,CASSTRQGSGNTIYF,TGTGCCAGCAGCACTCGACAGGGCTCTGGAAACACCATATATTTT
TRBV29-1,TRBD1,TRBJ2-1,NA,CSVYPGQGINEQFF,TGCAGCGTCTACCCGGGACAGGGAATAAATGAGCAGTTCTTC
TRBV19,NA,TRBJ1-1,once,CASRAQGSISEAFF,TGTGCCAGTAGAGCCCAGGGGAGTATATCTGAAGCTTTCTTT
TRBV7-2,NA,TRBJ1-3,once,CASSFTIFGNTIYF,TGTGCCAGCAGCTTTACTATTTTCGGAAACACCATATATTTT
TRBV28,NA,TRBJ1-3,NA,CASSRKGTIPHTIYF,TGTGCCAGCAGTAGGAAAGGGACGATCCCCCACACCATATATTTT
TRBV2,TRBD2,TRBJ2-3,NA,CASSEGRSPAGGFPTDTQYF,TGTGCCAGCAGTGAAGGGAGGTCGCCAGCGGGGGGGTTCCCCACAGATACGCAGTATTTT
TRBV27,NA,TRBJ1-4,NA,CASSLSGLNEKLFF,TGTGCCAGCAGTCTGAGTGGGCTTAATGAAAAACTGTTTTTT
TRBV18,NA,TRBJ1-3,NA,CASSETTGSSGNTIYF,TGTGCCAGCTCAGAAACTACAGGGAGCTCTGGAAACACCATATATTTT
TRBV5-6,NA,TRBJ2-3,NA,CASSLEGYTDTQYF,TGTGCCAGCAGCTTAGAGGGGTACACAGATACGCAGTATTTT
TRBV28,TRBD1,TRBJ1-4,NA,CASSLSGGKLFF,TGTGCCAGCAGTTTATCAGGGGGAAAACTGTTTTTT
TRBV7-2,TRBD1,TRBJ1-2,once,CASSRRHRDRDGYTF,TGTGCCAGCAGCCGACGCCACCGGGACAGGGATGGCTACACCTTC